This record concerns one TCR beta chain sequence. TCRdb keeps only in-frame clones here, not all; method: immunoSEQ multiplex PCR. The sample shows hundreds of thousands of clones, about 90% of them seen only once. The entry originates in a study of shared T cell receptors in the human thymus. The sample was also reused in another study, on human thymus T cells. That study reports: The donor group consisted of healthy Finnish infants who were having corrective surgery for congenital heart defects. It was from resections taken during corrective heart surgery that the thymus tissue came. Thymic and blood repertoires showed apparently biased V and J gene usage. Thymic repertoires of unrelated individuals were reported in related research to overlap highly.

The sequence came from a boy in the first two years of life with a congenital heart defect. Sequencing used thymocytes.

The CDR3 loop is CAWSVGAETALEQYF. In DNA form, the CDR3 reads TGTGCCTGGAGTGTAGGTGCGGAAACTGCTCTCGAGCAGTACTTC. The chain has TRBV30 and TRBJ2-7, with D hard to call. In germline, CDR1 is GTSNPN, CDR2 SVGIG (reference sequence). The CDR3 is made up of 15 amino acids. Trimming stripped 0 bases from V and 6 bases from J, with 18 bases between.